One sample yielded the 21 T cell receptor beta chains listed below, sequenced in a study of blood T cells in healthy people across ages. With a J-beta primer mix and a sample-barcoded 5' primer, a second PCR ran roughly 6 to 11 cycles. TCRdb re-called the 5' RACE reads through MiXCR, storing one row per CDR3 protein. The table lists more than 800,000 distinct CDR3 sequences, around 30% of them singletons, with 17% in the top ten. The specimen sequenced was blood. These receptors were obtained from an elderly woman in good health.

Concerning this clonotype itself: A much larger clonotype is one base distant, so this may be a read error. This sequence joins TRBV7-2 and TRBJ2-1; tentative D call: TRBD1 (5 bases). Germline V CDR1 and CDR2: SGHTA, FQGNSA. Trimming shortened V by 5 bases and J by 7 bases, and 12 bases separated the two germline ends. The CDR3 extends over 13 amino acids. The CDR3 DNA follows: TGTGCCAGCAGCACCAGCCACAGGAATGAGCAGTTCTTC. This codes for CASSTSHRNEQFF. The variable domain in full, with the rest retrieved from reference TRBV7-2 and TRBJ2-1, is GAGVSQSPSNKVTEKGKDVELRCDPISGHTALYWYRQSLGQGLEFLIYFQGNSAPDKSGLPSDRFSAERTGGSVSTLTIQRTQQEDSAVYLCASSTSHRNEQFFGPGTRLTVL.

This clonotype has a count of ten or more. This chain joins TRBV6-5 and TRBJ2-7; possibly TRBD1 for D (6 bases). Germline loops: CDR1 MNHEY, CDR2 SVGAGI. V lost 5 bases and J lost 4, with 12 bases in between. The CDR3 has 13 residues. The CDR3 here is CASSNRVGYEQYF. The CDR3 DNA reads as TGTGCCAGCAGTAACAGGGTGGGGTACGAGCAGTACTTC.

This clonotype was seen repeatedly, ten times or more. The chain carries TRBV7-2 and TRBJ2-1; D may be TRBD2 (7 bases). Trimming shortened V by 5 bases and J by 0 bases, and 14 bases separated the two germline ends. Germline-derived CDR1 and CDR2 are SGHTA and FQGNSA. The length of the CDR3 is 16 residues. CDR3 in DNA: TGTGCCAGCAGCCGGGCGGGGGCCAGCTCCTACAATGAGCAGTTCTTC. It translates to CASSRAGASSYNEQFF. Looking up the rest from reference TRBV7-2 and TRBJ2-1 gives the full variable domain: GAGVSQSPSNKVTEKGKDVELRCDPISGHTALYWYRQSLGQGLEFLIYFQGNSAPDKSGLPSDRFSAERTGGSVSTLTIQRTQQEDSAVYLCASSRAGASSYNEQFFGPGTRLTVL.

With regard to this clonotype: Given the absence of the conserved phenylalanine or tryptophan at the CDR3 end, a read error is likely. V is TRBV6-1 and J is TRBJ2-3, with a weak D call TRBD1 (6 bases). This CDR3 has 17 residues. V lost 8 bases, J lost 5 bases, and 26 bases lay in between. Germline CDR1 MNHNS, CDR2 SASEGT. The CDR3 spells CASSRRPWDIEGDTQYI. The CDR3 DNA is TGTGCCAGCTCCAGAAGGCCGTGGGACATCGAGGGAGATACGCAGTATATT.

Here the CDR3 DNA reads TGTGCCAGCAGCCGATCGGGGAGCCCCGGAGAGGGTATTTATAGCTACACCTTC. This codes for CASSRSGSPGEGIYSYTF. The rearrangement links TRBV7-2 to TRBJ1-2; D call uncertain. V was pared by 5 bases and J by 9 bases, with 31 bases between. CDR1 and CDR2 from the germline V gene are SGHTA and FQGNSA. This CDR3 is built from 18 residues.

The genes are TRBV29-1 and TRBJ2-5, with TRBD2 matching over 8 bases. The J call may be faulty, since TRBJ2-7 better matches the DNA end. In germline, CDR1 is SQVTM, CDR2 ANQGSEA. This CDR3 has 14 residues. The CDR3 DNA sequence: TGCAGCGTTGTGCCAGCGGGAGAACCCCTCGAGCAGTACTTC. Its translation: CSVVPAGEPLEQYF.

The chain recombines TRBV5-1 with TRBJ2-7; TRBD2 matches 12 bases. After removal of 3 bases from V and 4 bases from J, the junction contained 5 bases not matched to a gene. CDR3 length: 15 amino acids. The germline gives CDR1 SGHRS, CDR2 YFSETQ. The CDR3 here is CASSWASGGAYEQYF. The CDR3, as DNA: TGCGCCAGCAGCTGGGCTAGCGGGGGGGCGTACGAGCAGTACTTC.

The chain carries TRBV20-1 and TRBJ1-4; D perhaps matches TRBD1 (6 bases). Germline-derived CDR1 and CDR2 are DFQATT and SNEGSKA (reference sequence). The CDR3 totals 16 residues. Trimming shortened V by 1 base and J by 7 bases, and 19 bases separated the two germline ends. CDR3 coding DNA: TGCAGTGCTAGAGGGGGGCGCCCGGAAAAACTTGAAAAACTGTTTTTT. Encoded protein: CSARGGRPEKLEKLFF.

This clonotype has a count of ten or more. The chain uses TRBV15 and TRBJ2-7, with D possibly matching TRBD1 (6 bases). Germline loops: CDR1 LNHNV, CDR2 YYDKDF (reference sequence). The CDR3 has 15 amino acids. V lost 5 bases and J 2 bases, leaving 16 bases between the germline ends. CDR3 in amino acids: CATSGGVGDTYEQYF. Here the CDR3 DNA reads TGTGCCACCAGCGGTGGGGTAGGGGACACCTACGAGCAGTACTTC.

The V call is TRBV15, the J call TRBJ2-2; a weak D match, TRBD2 (6 bases). Looked up from germline, CDR1 is LNHNV and CDR2 is YYDKDF (reference sequence). Trimming left V 2 bases short and J 6 bases short, with 10 bases between. This CDR3 has 14 amino acids. This CDR3 is CATSRRGFAGELFF. Written as DNA, the CDR3 is TGTGCCACCAGCAGACGGGGGTTTGCCGGGGAGCTGTTTTTT.

This clonotype has only a few counts. As DNA, the CDR3 is TGTGCCAGCGGTTGGGCACAGGGAGGTGAGCAGCCCCAGCATTTT. This encodes CASGWAQGGEQPQHF. The chain employs TRBV12-3 or TRBV12-4 and TRBJ1-5; D is possibly TRBD1 (6 bases). V was clipped by 8 bases and J by 7 bases, with 21 bases between them. The CDR3 is 15 amino acids.

In its sample, this clonotype was seen a few times. This may stem from a read error, because a much larger clone lies one nucleotide away. The gene calls are TRBV7-9 and TRBJ2-7, with D hard to call. The germline gives CDR1 SEHNR, CDR2 FQNEAQ (reference sequence). V dropped 5 bases and J dropped 7 bases, with 18 bases sitting between them. The CDR3 totals 14 residues. The CDR3 region has the DNA TGTGCCAGCAGCATGATGGGAACCTACAATGAGCAGTACTTC. Encoded protein: CASSMMGTYNEQYF. Full variable domain (missing parts from reference TRBV7-9 and TRBJ2-7): DTGVSQNPRHKITKRGQNVTFRCDPISEHNRLYWYRQTLGQGPEFLTYFQNEAQLEKSRLLSDRFSAERPKGSFSTLEIQRTEQGDSAMYLCASSMMGTYNEQYFGPGTRLTVT.

This clonotype was counted only a few times. This may arise from a read error, as a much more abundant clone is one base away. The chain has TRBV7-2 and TRBJ2-1; TRBD1 agrees at 8 bases. TRBJ2-7 explains the end of the DNA better; the J call may be wrong. Germline V gene data show CDR1 as SGHTA and CDR2 as FQGNSA. This CDR3 contains 15 residues. The CDR3 DNA sequence: TGTGCCAGCAGCCGGGTCGGACAGGGCTACAATGAGCAGTACTTC. Translation: CASSRVGQGYNEQYF.

This clonotype was recorded many times. This sequence joins TRBV5-1 and TRBJ1-1; 9 bases line up with TRBD1. Germline values: CDR1 SGHRS, CDR2 YFSETQ. V trimming: 6 bases; J trimming: 5 bases; junction bases outside the gene matches: 11. This CDR3 is built from 15 residues. CDR3 in amino acids: CASTQAPGQGTEAFF. The CDR3 DNA reads as TGCGCCAGCACCCAAGCACCGGGACAGGGTACTGAAGCTTTCTTT. Full variable domain (missing parts from reference TRBV5-1 and TRBJ1-1): KAGVTQTPRYLIKTRGQQVTLSCSPISGHRSVSWYQQTPGQGLQFLFEYFSETQRNKGNFPGRFSGRQFSNSRSEMNVSTLELGDSALYLCASTQAPGQGTEAFFGQGTRLTVV.

In this sample, this clonotype turned up many times. This sequence joins TRBV5-1 and TRBJ2-4, with D hard to call. CDR3 length: 13 amino acids. The V and J ends lost 2 bases and 5 bases respectively, with 8 bases between them. Germline V gene data show CDR1 as SGHRS and CDR2 as YFSETQ. CDR3 residues: CASSFPGENIQYF. DNA for the CDR3: TGCGCCAGCAGCTTTCCCGGCGAAAACATTCAGTACTTC. The full variable domain, completed using reference TRBV5-1 and TRBJ2-4, is KAGVTQTPRYLIKTRGQQVTLSCSPISGHRSVSWYQQTPGQGLQFLFEYFSETQRNKGNFPGRFSGRQFSNSRSEMNVSTLELGDSALYLCASSFPGENIQYFGAGTRLSVL.

This clonotype was observed a handful of times. The chain has TRBV20-1 and TRBJ2-3; TRBD1 matches 7 bases. The CDR3 length is 16 residues. The V gene's germline CDR1 is DFQATT and CDR2 SNEGSKA (reference sequence). J gave up 6 bases and V 3 bases, and 15 bases lay outside the gene matches. CDR3 in DNA: TGCAGTGCTAGTCGAAGGGGGCCATCGACGGCGGATACGCAGTATTTT. Amino acid sequence: CSASRRGPSTADTQYF.

CDR3 sequence: CASRPSASYEQYF. CDR3 nucleotide sequence: TGTGCCAGCAGGCCCAGCGCGTCCTACGAGCAGTACTTC. The V and J genes are TRBV7-2 and TRBJ2-7, with D unclear. V lost 6 bases, J lost 1 base, and 10 bases lay in between. Germline assignment: CDR1 SGHTA and CDR2 FQGNSA. The length of the CDR3 is 13 residues.

There are many counts of this clonotype. The gene calls are TRBV6-2 or TRBV6-3 and TRBJ2-1; D tentatively reads TRBD1 or TRBD2 (5 bases each). The germline V and J ends were trimmed by 2 bases and 5 bases, with 7 bases remaining between them. Per germline, CDR1 MNHEY and CDR2 SVGEGT. CDR3 size: 13 residues. CDR3 protein: CASSYKGHNEQFF. CDR3 nucleotide sequence: TGTGCCAGCAGTTACAAGGGACACAATGAGCAGTTCTTC.

This clonotype was seen a few times. J is TRBJ1-1 and V is TRBV6-2 or TRBV6-3; D unclear. Trimming took off 6 bases at V and 1 base at J, with 27 bases between the two ends. There are 19 residues in the CDR3. Per the germline V gene, CDR1 is MNHEY and CDR2 is SVGEGT. CDR3 loop: CASRYLLGYDREKNTEAFF. The CDR3 DNA reads TGTGCCAGCAGATACCTCCTGGGGTACGACCGGGAAAAGAACACTGAAGCTTTCTTT.

Comments on this clonotype: This may be a read error: a much more frequent sequence differs by one nucleotide. The V call is TRBV20-1, the J call TRBJ2-5; 8 bases are shared with TRBD2. Germline-derived CDR1 and CDR2 are DFQATT and SNEGSKA (reference sequence). This CDR3 contains 15 residues. The ends lost 3 bases at V and 11 bases at J; junction bases unmatched: 17. The CDR3 DNA sequence: TGCAGTGCTAGCGCAAACCGGGGGGGTTGGAATGAGCAGTACTTC. This gives the protein CSASANRGGWNEQYF.

This clonotype was detected a few times. The chain carries TRBV7-9 and TRBJ1-1; no reliable D call. Germline V CDR1 and CDR2: SEHNR, FQNEAQ (reference sequence). The ends were cut back, 1 base at V and 1 base at J, with 10 bases in the middle. CDR3 size: 15 residues. Written as DNA, the CDR3 is TGTGCCAGCAGCTTAGGATTACACCCGAACACTGAAGCTTTCTTT. This translates into CASSLGLHPNTEAFF.